The 20 T cell receptor beta chains reported below all come from one sample, sequenced in a study of blood T cell repertoires in COVID-19. Data came from immunoSEQ multiplex PCR; TCRdb stores just in-frame clones and leaves some out. The sample has some 300,000 clones, approximately 91% seen once. The specimen was PBMCs or T cells enriched from blood (not recorded which). Every receptor here comes from a woman in her 30s who had been exposed to COVID-19.

This sequence joins TRBV27 and TRBJ2-7, with D possibly TRBD1 on 5 matching bases. The CDR3 runs 13 residues. Per the germline V gene, CDR1 is MNHEY and CDR2 is SMNVEV (reference sequence). Trimming removed 4 bases at V and 1 base at J, with 8 bases between. Written as DNA, the CDR3 is TGTGCCAGCAGTTCCCAGGGTTCCTACGAGCAGTACTTC. As protein: CASSSQGSYEQYF.

With regard to this clone: Other nucleotide sequences from this sample produce the same CDR3. The chain links TRBV18 to TRBJ1-6; weak D call: TRBD1 (6 bases). The V end was cut by 2 bases, the J end by 8 bases, with 10 bases between. The CDR3 consists of 14 residues. Germline lookup yields CDR1 KGHSH and CDR2 LQKENI. The CDR3 reads CASSPRQDDSPLHF. As DNA, the CDR3 is TGTGCCAGCTCACCAAGACAGGATGATTCACCCCTCCACTTT.

The V and J genes are TRBV7-9 and TRBJ1-6, with D possibly TRBD1 on 6 matching bases. CDR1 is SEHNR, CDR2 FQNEAQ, per germline (reference sequence). Trimming pared 10 bases from V and 0 bases from J, leaving 10 bases between. This CDR3 has 14 residues. CDR3: CATPTGSYNSPLHF. The CDR3 nucleotides are TGTGCCACCCCGACAGGCTCCTATAATTCACCCCTCCACTTT.

The chain is built from TRBV6-5 and TRBJ1-2; 9 nucleotides align to TRBD1. Germline V CDR1 and CDR2: MNHEY, SVGAGI. This CDR3 has 15 residues. V trimming: 0 bases; J trimming: 7 bases; junction bases outside the gene matches: 6. In DNA, the CDR3 is TGTGCCAGCAGTTACTCCGGGACAGGGCTATTTGGCTACACCTTC. Encoded protein: CASSYSGTGLFGYTF.

This chain joins TRBV4-3 and TRBJ1-2, with D possibly TRBD1 on 5 matching bases. The V and J ends lost 0 bases and 4 bases respectively, with 9 bases between them. The length of the CDR3 is 14 residues. Germline V gene lookup returns CDR1 LGHNA and CDR2 YSLEER. As DNA, the CDR3 is TGCGCCAGCAGCCAAGATATGCAGGGCTATGGCTACACCTTC. Protein sequence: CASSQDMQGYGYTF.

The genes are TRBV7-3 and TRBJ2-2; 9 bases are shared with TRBD1. CDR3 length equals 15 residues. Looked up from germline, CDR1 is SGHTA and CDR2 is FQGTGA. The V gene end was trimmed by 3 bases and the J gene end by 1 base; junction bases not matched to a gene: 0. The CDR3 loop is CASSLGQGNTGELFF. For the CDR3, the DNA is TGTGCCAGCAGCTTGGGACAGGGGAACACCGGGGAGCTGTTTTTT.

This chain connects TRBV5-1 to TRBJ2-6, with a possible D match to TRBD2 (6 bases). The CDR3 is 15 amino acids. Deletions cut 0 bases from V and 4 bases from J, with 8 bases between. CDR1 and CDR2 (germline): SGHRS, YFSETQ. As DNA, the CDR3 is TGCGCCAGCAGCTTGGGGGACTTCGGGGCCAACGTCCTGACTTTC. This sequence encodes CASSLGDFGANVLTF.

Remarks on this clone: One end of the junction does not line up with germline, which may come from a read error. The genes are TRBV20-1 and TRBJ2-3, with TRBD2 as a possible D gene (6 bases). In germline, CDR1 is DFQATT, CDR2 SNEGSKA (reference sequence). The CDR3 has 10 amino acids. The CDR3 region has the DNA TGCAGTGCTGAACGGGAGAACGGGTCTTTT. Its translation is CSAERENGSF.

The chain joins TRBV7-9 to TRBJ1-6; TRBD1 matches 7 bases. Germline V gene sequence: CDR1 SEHNR, CDR2 FQNEAQ (reference sequence). CDR3 length: 15 amino acids. Unmatched junction bases numbered 8, after V lost 5 bases and J lost 7 bases. CDR3 coding DNA: TGTGCCAGCAGCCCTAGGACAGGCCAGAATTCACCCCTCCACTTT. This encodes CASSPRTGQNSPLHF.

The count of this clone is one. The chain links TRBV9 to TRBJ1-5; unclear D gene. Germline assignment: CDR1 SGDLS and CDR2 YYNGEE. V lost 4 bases and J lost 3, with 11 bases in between. This CDR3 is 14 amino acids long. CDR3: CASSPSHINQPQHF. CDR3 DNA: TGTGCCAGCAGCCCCTCGCACATCAATCAGCCCCAGCATTTT.

The chain's CDR3 is CASSVTSSPTEQFF. The CDR3 coding sequence is TGTGCCAGCAGCGTAACGTCCTCCCCTACTGAGCAGTTCTTC. This rearrangement joins TRBV9 to TRBJ2-1; no clear D gene. Germline CDR1 and CDR2: SGDLS and YYNGEE. Trimming took off 1 base at V and 9 bases at J, with 14 bases between the two ends. The CDR3 loop spans 14 amino acids.

The chain is built from TRBV9 and TRBJ1-1; possibly TRBD1 for D (5 bases). The CDR3 sequence is 15 residues long. Trimming cost V 4 bases and J 3 bases, with 16 bases left between them. Germline lookup yields CDR1 SGDLS and CDR2 YYNGEE. CDR3 DNA sequence: TGTGCCAGCAGCCCCCCACCCATCAGGGACACTGAAGCTTTCTTT. This encodes CASSPPPIRDTEAFF.

The chain is built from TRBV6-1 and TRBJ1-1; D remains ambiguous. The CDR3 loop spans 15 amino acids. In germline, CDR1 is MNHNS, CDR2 SASEGT. Trimming took 2 bases from V and 1 from J, leaving 11 bases between them. This CDR3 is CASSESQARNTEAFF. CDR3 sequence (DNA): TGTGCCAGCAGTGAATCCCAGGCGAGGAACACTGAAGCTTTCTTT.

The chain links TRBV10-3 to TRBJ1-2, with D unresolved. CDR1 and CDR2 (germline): ENHRY, SYGVKD. Trimming took 3 bases from V and 2 from J, leaving 13 bases between them. This CDR3 is 15 amino acids long. CDR3 loop: CAISDRRTNNYGYTF. CDR3 nucleotides: TGTGCCATCAGTGACAGGAGGACTAACAACTATGGCTACACCTTC.

The chain employs TRBV4-1 and TRBJ1-1, with TRBD1 matching 7 bases. From germline, CDR1 is MGHRA and CDR2 YSYEKL. V dropped 4 bases and J dropped 8; count of bases not matched to a gene: 7. The CDR3 totals 13 residues. CDR3 region: CASSRQTGREAFF. The CDR3 DNA sequence: TGCGCCAGCAGCCGTCAGACAGGGAGGGAAGCTTTCTTT.

This rearrangement joins TRBV7-3 to TRBJ2-3, with TRBD2 matching 8 bases. V dropped 5 bases and J dropped 1; count of bases not matched to a gene: 8. CDR3 size: 16 residues. Germline V gene lookup returns CDR1 SGHTA and CDR2 FQGTGA. CDR3 loop: CASSPNSGAGTDTQYF. CDR3 DNA sequence: TGTGCCAGCAGCCCCAATAGCGGGGCGGGCACAGATACGCAGTATTTT.

This clone occurred once. The V call is TRBV18, the J call TRBJ2-3; D perhaps matches TRBD1 (5 bases). This CDR3 spans 13 amino acids. Trimming removed 4 bases from V and 5 bases from J, with 10 bases in between. CDR1 is KGHSH, CDR2 LQKENI, per germline. The CDR3 sequence: CASSLHQGDTQYF. DNA of the CDR3: TGTGCCAGCTCACTTCACCAGGGAGATACGCAGTATTTT. Full variable domain (outside the CDR3, taken from reference TRBV18 and TRBJ2-3): NAGVMQNPRHLVRRRGQEARLRCSPMKGHSHVYWYRQLPEEGLKFMVYLQKENIIDESGMPKERFSAEFPKEGPSILRIQQVVRGDSAAYFCASSLHQGDTQYFGPGTRLTVL.

This clone was counted only a few times. The chain links TRBV3-1 (or the pseudogene TRBV3-2) to TRBJ1-1; D is possibly TRBD1 (6 bases). This CDR3 has 14 amino acids. V was cut by 5 bases and J by 0 bases, with 10 bases left in between. Looked up from germline, CDR1 is LGHDT and CDR2 is YNNKEL (reference sequence). CDR3 bases: TGTGCCAGCAGCTACACAGGGATGAACACTGAAGCTTTCTTT. It yields the protein CASSYTGMNTEAFF.

The chain couples TRBV19 to TRBJ2-1, with D tentatively TRBD2 (5 bases). CDR1 is LNHDA and CDR2 is SQIVND in the germline V gene (reference sequence). CDR3 length: 12 residues. V shed 7 bases and J shed 4 bases, with 8 bases lying between them. The CDR3 sequence: CASKAAYNEQFF. CDR3 coding DNA: TGTGCCAGTAAAGCGGCGTACAATGAGCAGTTCTTC.

This clone was detected a few times. This sequence joins TRBV9 and TRBJ1-1; D may be TRBD1 (6 bases). Trimming shortened V by 4 bases and J by 1 base, and 17 bases separated the two germline ends. Germline loops: CDR1 SGDLS, CDR2 YYNGEE. The CDR3 runs to 16 residues. The CDR3 region is CASSPLDEGENTEAFF. The CDR3 region has the DNA TGTGCCAGCAGCCCCTTAGACGAGGGGGAGAACACTGAAGCTTTCTTT.